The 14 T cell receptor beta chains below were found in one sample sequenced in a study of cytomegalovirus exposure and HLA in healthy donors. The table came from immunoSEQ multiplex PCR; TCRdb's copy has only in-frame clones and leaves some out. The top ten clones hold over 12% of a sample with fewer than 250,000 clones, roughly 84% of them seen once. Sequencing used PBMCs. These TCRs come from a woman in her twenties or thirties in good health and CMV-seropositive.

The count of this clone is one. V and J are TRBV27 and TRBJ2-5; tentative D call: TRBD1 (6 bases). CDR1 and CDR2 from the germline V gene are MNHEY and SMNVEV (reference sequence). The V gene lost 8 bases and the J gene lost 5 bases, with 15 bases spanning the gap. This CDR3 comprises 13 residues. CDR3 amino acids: CASAQTGPETQYF. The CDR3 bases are TGTGCCAGCGCCCAGACAGGACCGGAGACCCAGTACTTC.

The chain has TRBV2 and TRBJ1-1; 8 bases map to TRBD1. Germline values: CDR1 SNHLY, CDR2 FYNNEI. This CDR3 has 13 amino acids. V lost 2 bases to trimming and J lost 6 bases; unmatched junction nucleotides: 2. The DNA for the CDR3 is TGTGCCAGCAGTGAACAGGGGGCTCCTGAAGCTTTCTTT. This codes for CASSEQGAPEAFF.

The DNA for the CDR3 is TGCGCCAGCAGCCAAGGACAGGGGCCTGGGGCCAACGTCCTGACTTTC. Amino acids: CASSQGQGPGANVLTF. J is TRBJ2-6 and V is TRBV4-1; 8 positions match TRBD1. CDR3 length equals 16 residues. V lost 1 base to trimming and J lost 2 bases; unmatched junction nucleotides: 1. Germline V CDR1 and CDR2: MGHRA, YSYEKL.

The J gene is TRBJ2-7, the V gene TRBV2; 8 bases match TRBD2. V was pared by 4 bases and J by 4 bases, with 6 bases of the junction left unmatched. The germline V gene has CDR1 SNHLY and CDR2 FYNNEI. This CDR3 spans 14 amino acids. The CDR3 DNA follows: TGTGCCAGCAGTGGCCGGGAGGGCCGGTACGAGCAGTACTTC. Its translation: CASSGREGRYEQYF.

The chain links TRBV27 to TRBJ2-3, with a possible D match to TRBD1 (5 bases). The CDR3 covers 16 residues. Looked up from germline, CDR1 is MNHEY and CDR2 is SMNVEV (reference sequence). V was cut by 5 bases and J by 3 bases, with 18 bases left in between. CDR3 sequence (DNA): TGTGCCAGCAGTGCCCGCTGGCAGGGTGGGACAGATACGCAGTATTTT. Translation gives CASSARWQGGTDTQYF.

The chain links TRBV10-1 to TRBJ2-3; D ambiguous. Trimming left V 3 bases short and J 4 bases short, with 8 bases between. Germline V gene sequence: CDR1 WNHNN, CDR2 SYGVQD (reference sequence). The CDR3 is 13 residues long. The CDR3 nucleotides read TGCGCCAGCAGTGAAAATCCGCCAGATACGCAGTATTTT. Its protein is CASSENPPDTQYF.

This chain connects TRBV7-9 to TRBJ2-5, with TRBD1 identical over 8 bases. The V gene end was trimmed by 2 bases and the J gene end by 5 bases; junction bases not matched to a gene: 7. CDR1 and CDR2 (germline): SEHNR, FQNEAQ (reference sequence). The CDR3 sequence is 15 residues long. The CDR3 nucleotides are TGTGCCAGCAGCTTAAGGACAGGGAGGATGGAGACCCAGTACTTC. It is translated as CASSLRTGRMETQYF.

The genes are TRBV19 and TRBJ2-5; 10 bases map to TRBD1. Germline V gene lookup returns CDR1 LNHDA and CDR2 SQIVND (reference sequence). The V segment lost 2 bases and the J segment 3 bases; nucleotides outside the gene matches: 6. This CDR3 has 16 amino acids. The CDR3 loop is CASSIRWDRGKETQYF. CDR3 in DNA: TGTGCCAGTAGTATAAGGTGGGACAGGGGCAAAGAGACCCAGTACTTC.

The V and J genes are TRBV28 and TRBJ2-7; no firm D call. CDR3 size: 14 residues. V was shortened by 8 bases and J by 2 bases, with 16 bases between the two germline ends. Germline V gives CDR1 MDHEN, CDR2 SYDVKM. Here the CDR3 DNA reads TGTGCCAGCCGTGAGTGGGCAGCAGCCTACGAGCAGTACTTC. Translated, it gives CASREWAAAYEQYF.

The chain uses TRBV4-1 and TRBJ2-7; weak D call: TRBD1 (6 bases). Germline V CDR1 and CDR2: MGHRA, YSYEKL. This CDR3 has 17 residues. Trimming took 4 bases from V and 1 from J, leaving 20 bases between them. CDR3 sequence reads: CASSPYSAGAVSYEQYF. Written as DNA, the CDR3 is TGCGCCAGCAGCCCCTACTCTGCAGGGGCCGTTTCCTACGAGCAGTACTTC.

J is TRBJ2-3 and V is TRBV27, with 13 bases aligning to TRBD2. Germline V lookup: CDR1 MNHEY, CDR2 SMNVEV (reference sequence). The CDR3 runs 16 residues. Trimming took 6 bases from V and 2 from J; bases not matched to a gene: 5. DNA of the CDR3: TGTGCCAGCAGACAACTAGCGGGAGGGTTCACAGATACGCAGTATTTT. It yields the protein CASRQLAGGFTDTQYF.

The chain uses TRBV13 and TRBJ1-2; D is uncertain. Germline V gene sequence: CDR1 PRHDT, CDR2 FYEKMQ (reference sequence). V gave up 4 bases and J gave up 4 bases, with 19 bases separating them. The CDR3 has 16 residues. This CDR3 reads CASSSAETSRSYGYTF. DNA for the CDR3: TGTGCCAGCAGCTCAGCAGAGACCTCGAGGAGCTATGGCTACACCTTC.

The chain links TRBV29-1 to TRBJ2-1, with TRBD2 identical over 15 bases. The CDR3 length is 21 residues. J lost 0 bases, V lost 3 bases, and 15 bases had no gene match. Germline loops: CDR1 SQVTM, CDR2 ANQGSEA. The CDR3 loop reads CSVDPPWTSGRALSSYNEQFF. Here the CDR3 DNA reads TGCAGCGTTGATCCCCCTTGGACTAGCGGGAGGGCCTTAAGCTCCTACAATGAGCAGTTCTTC.

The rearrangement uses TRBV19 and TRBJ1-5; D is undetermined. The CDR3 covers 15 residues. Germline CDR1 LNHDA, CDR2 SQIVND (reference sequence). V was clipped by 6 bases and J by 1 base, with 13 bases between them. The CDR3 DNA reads TGTGCCAGTAGATTTTCCTGGGTGAGCAATCAGCCCCAGCATTTT. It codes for CASRFSWVSNQPQHF. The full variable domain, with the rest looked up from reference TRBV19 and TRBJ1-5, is DGGITQSPKYLFRKEGQNVTLSCEQNLNHDAMYWYRQDPGQGLRLIYYSQIVNDFQKGDIAEGYSVSREKKESFPLTVTSAQKNPTAFYLCASRFSWVSNQPQHFGDGTRLSIL.